These 7 T cell receptor beta chains were sequenced from one sample in a study of early T cells in non-severe SARS-CoV-2 infection. Using its own MiXCR run on the 5' RACE reads, TCRdb lists one record per CDR3 protein. This sample has about 94,000 distinct CDR3 sequences, with around 14% found just once. The sequencing sample was made of whole blood. These receptors were taken from an adult who was a healthcare worker with PCR-confirmed SARS-CoV-2 infection or an uninfected control (not recorded which).

This clonotype was counted ten times or more. The rearrangement uses TRBV7-2 and TRBJ1-1; D remains unclear. V lost 2 bases and J 0 bases, leaving 7 bases between the germline ends. Germline values: CDR1 SGHTA, CDR2 FQGNSA. The length of the CDR3 is 14 residues. The DNA for the CDR3 is TGTGCCAGCAGCTTACACTCCATGAACACTGAAGCTTTCTTT. Its translation: CASSLHSMNTEAFF.

Only a few counts were recorded for this clonotype. The V gene is TRBV5-4, the J gene TRBJ2-3; 10 bases are a match to TRBD2. CDR3 length: 16 residues. The germline CDR1 and CDR2 sequences are SGHNT and YYREEE (reference sequence). Trimming at V came to 4 bases and at J to 1 base, leaving 6 bases not matched to a gene. The CDR3 reads CASSLSLAGGTDTQYF. The CDR3 DNA is TGTGCCAGCAGCCTCTCCCTAGCGGGGGGCACAGATACGCAGTATTTT.

This clonotype occurred many times. This rearrangement joins TRBV5-1 to TRBJ2-7; D call uncertain. Germline-derived CDR1 and CDR2 are SGHRS and YFSETQ. This CDR3 comprises 15 residues. The V end lost 6 bases, the J end lost 1 base, and 17 bases lay between the germline ends. The CDR3 bases are TGCGCCAGCAACAAGGAAGACCTCGGTTCCTACGAGCAGTACTTC. Translated: CASNKEDLGSYEQYF.

This clonotype was counted at least ten times. The J gene is TRBJ1-4, the V gene TRBV7-2; TRBD1 aligns across 7 bases. The CDR3 length is 14 residues. Germline V gene data show CDR1 as SGHTA and CDR2 as FQGNSA. The V segment lost 4 bases and the J segment 6 bases; nucleotides outside the gene matches: 5. For the CDR3, the DNA is TGTGCCAGCAGCTCAGGGGGGGCTTATGAAAAACTGTTTTTT. It specifies CASSSGGAYEKLFF.

Details on this clonotype: This may be a read error: a much more frequent sequence differs by one nucleotide. The rearrangement uses TRBV18 and TRBJ2-7; 7 bases are a match to TRBD1. Germline assignment: CDR1 KGHSH and CDR2 LQKENI. The CDR3 is made up of 15 amino acids. In DNA, the CDR3 is TGTGTCAGCTCACCACAGGGGCGAAGCTCCTACGAGCAGTACTTC. It codes for CVSSPQGRSSYEQYF.

This clonotype occurred many times. CDR3 sequence: CSALWQGAINEQFF. The CDR3 DNA is TGCAGTGCCCTGTGGCAGGGGGCCATCAATGAGCAGTTCTTC. This chain links TRBV20-1 with TRBJ2-1; 8 nucleotides align to TRBD1. The CDR3 covers 14 residues. Germline CDR1 and CDR2: DFQATT and SNEGSKA (reference sequence). V shed 6 bases and J 6 bases; nucleotides not matched to a gene: 10.

The chain combines TRBV7-9 with TRBJ1-1; D is unresolved. Germline values: CDR1 SEHNR, CDR2 FQNEAQ (reference sequence). V was shortened by 5 bases and J by 5 bases, with 18 bases between the two germline ends. The CDR3 loop spans 15 amino acids. The CDR3 region is CASSPFLGALTEAFF. In nucleotides, the CDR3 is TGTGCCAGCAGCCCGTTTCTGGGAGCGTTGACTGAAGCTTTCTTT.